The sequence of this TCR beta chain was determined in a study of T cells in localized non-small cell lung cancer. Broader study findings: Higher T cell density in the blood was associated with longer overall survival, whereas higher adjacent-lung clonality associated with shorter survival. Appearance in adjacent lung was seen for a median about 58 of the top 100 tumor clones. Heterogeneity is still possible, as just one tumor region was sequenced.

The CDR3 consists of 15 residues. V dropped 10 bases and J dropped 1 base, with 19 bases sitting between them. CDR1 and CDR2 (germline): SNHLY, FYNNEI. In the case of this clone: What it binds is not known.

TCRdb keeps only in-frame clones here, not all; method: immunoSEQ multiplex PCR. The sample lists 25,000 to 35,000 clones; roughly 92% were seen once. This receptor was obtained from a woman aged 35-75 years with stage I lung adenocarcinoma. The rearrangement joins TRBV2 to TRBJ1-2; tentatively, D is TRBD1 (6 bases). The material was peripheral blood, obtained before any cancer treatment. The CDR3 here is CATLRDTGYNYGYTF. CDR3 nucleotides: TGTGCCACCCTAAGGGACACAGGTTATAACTATGGCTACACCTTC.